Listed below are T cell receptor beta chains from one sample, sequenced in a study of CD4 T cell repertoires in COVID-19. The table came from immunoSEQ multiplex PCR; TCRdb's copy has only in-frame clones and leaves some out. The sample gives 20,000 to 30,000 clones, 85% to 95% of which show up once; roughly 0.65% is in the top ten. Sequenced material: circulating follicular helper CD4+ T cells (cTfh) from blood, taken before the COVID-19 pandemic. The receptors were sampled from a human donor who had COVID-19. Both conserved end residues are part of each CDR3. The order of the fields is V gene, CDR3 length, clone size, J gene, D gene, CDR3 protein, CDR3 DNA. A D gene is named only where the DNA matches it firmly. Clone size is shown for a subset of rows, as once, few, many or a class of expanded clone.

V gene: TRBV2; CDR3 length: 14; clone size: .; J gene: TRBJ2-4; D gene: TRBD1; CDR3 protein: CASSDRAGGNIQYF; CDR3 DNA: TGTGCCAGCAGTGACAGAGCAGGGGGAAACATTCAGTACTTC
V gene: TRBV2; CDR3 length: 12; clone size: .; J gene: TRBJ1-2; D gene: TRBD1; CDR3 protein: CASGQGGYGYTF; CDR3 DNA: TGTGCCAGCGGACAGGGCGGCTATGGCTACACCTTC
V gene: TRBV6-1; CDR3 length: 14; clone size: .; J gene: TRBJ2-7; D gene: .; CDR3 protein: CASSLGRSSYEQYF; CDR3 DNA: TGTGCCAGCAGCCTGGGGCGGAGCTCATACGAGCAGTACTTC
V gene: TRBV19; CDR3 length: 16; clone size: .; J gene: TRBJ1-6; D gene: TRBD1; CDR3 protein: CASRPGQGSRFSPLHF; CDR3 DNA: TGTGCCAGTAGGCCCGGACAGGGTTCGAGATTTTCACCCCTCCACTTT
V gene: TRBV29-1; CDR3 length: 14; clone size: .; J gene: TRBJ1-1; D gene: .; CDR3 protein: CSVAVGGSNTEAFF; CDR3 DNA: TGCAGCGTTGCTGTGGGGGGGTCGAACACTGAAGCTTTCTTT
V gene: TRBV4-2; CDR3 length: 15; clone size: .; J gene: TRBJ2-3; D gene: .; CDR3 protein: CASSQDGGSTDTQYF; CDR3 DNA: TGTGCCAGCAGCCAAGACGGGGGTAGCACAGATACGCAGTATTTT
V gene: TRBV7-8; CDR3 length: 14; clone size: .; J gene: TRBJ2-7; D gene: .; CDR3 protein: CASGRSAGESEQYF; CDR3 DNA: TGTGCCAGCGGTAGGTCGGCAGGGGAGAGCGAGCAGTACTTC
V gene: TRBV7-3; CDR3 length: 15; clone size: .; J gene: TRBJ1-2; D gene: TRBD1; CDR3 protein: CASSARTGEGGGYTF; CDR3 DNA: TGTGCCAGCAGCGCCCGGACAGGGGAAGGGGGTGGCTACACCTTC
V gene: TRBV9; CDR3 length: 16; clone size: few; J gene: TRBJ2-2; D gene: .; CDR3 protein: CASSVSSQRPTGELFF; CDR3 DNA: TGTGCCAGCAGCGTCTCTTCTCAGAGGCCCACCGGGGAGCTGTTTTTT
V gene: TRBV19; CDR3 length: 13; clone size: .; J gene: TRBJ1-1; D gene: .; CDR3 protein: CASSIQGNTEAFF; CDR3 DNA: TGTGCCAGTAGTATTCAGGGGAACACTGAAGCTTTCTTT
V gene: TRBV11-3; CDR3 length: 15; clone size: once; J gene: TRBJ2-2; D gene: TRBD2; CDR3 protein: CASSLSGGGTGELFF; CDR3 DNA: TGTGCCAGCAGCCTCAGCGGGGGGGGGACCGGGGAGCTGTTTTTT
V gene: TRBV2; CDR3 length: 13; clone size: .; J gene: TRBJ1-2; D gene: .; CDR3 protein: CASRAEGLSGYTF; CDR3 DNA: TGTGCCAGCAGAGCAGAGGGTCTGAGCGGCTACACCTTC
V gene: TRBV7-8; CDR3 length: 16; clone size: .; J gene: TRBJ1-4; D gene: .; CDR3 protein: CASSLGIGQRNEKLFF; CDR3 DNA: TGTGCCAGCAGCTTAGGGATCGGACAGCGTAATGAAAAACTGTTTTTT
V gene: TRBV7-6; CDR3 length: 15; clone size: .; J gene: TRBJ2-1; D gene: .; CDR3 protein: CASSLGGLLNNEQFF; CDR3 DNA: TGTGCCAGCAGCTTGGGCGGACTCCTTAACAATGAGCAGTTCTTC
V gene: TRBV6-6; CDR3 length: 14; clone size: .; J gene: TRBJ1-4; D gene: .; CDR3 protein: CASSQDTYNEKLFF; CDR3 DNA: TGTGCCAGCAGTCAAGACACTTATAATGAAAAACTGTTTTTT
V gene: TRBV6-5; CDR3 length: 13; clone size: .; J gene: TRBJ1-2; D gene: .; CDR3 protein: CASSYDSNYGYTF; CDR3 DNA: TGTGCCAGCAGTTACGACAGTAACTATGGCTACACCTTC